The clone carrying this TCR beta chain was detected only a few times. Seattle cases were enrolled at active infection and followed longitudinally. Authors' data handling: Estimates of nucleated cell counts were drawn from the amplification of reference gene primers. Libraries were prepared by immunoSEQ multiplex PCR; TCRdb keeps only in-frame clonotypes and omits some of them. The V and J calls and clone size were taken over from that table, and D and trimming were inferred from the DNA. The profile shows roughly 230,000 clones, roughly 85% of them singletons. The record originates from a study of blood T cell repertoires in COVID-19. Across the study: Italy, Spain and the United States were the sources of the convalescent and acute COVID-19 samples. Sources were T cells, B-cell-depleted T cells, or PBMCs; the material itself was cDNA or gDNA.

The germline CDR1 and CDR2 sequences are LGHNA and YNFKEQ. CDR3 size: 15 residues. Trimming removed 0 bases from V and 9 bases from J; junction bases left unmatched: 6. The J gene is TRBJ2-3, the V gene TRBV4-2; the match to TRBD2 covers 10 bases. The clonotype originates from a man in his fifties or sixties with COVID-19, enrolled during active disease. Sequencing input: peripheral blood. Written as DNA, the CDR3 is TGTGCCAGCAGCCAAGATCCTAGCGGGGGAGAAACGCAGTATTTT. Translation gives CASSQDPSGGETQYF.